These T cell receptor beta chains were read from a single sample in a study of blood T cell repertoires in COVID-19. Libraries were prepared by immunoSEQ multiplex PCR; TCRdb keeps only in-frame clonotypes and omits some of them. The sample records about 130,000 clones, about four fifths being singletons. Sequencing was carried out using peripheral blood. The receptors stem from a woman between 45 and 65 years old with acute or convalescent COVID-19. Both conserved end residues are part of each CDR3. The D gene is left open where the match is weak. Clone size is shown for a subset of rows, as once, few, many or a class of expanded clone.

d_call | clone_size | j_call | v_call | cdr3_length | cdr3_nt | cdr3_aa
TRBD1 | NA | TRBJ1-3 | TRBV15 | 15 | TGTGCCACAGTGACAGGGACAGTTCCTGGAAACACCATATATTTT | CATVTGTVPGNTIYF
NA | NA | TRBJ1-4 | TRBV30 | 13 | TGTGCCTGGAGTGGGCAGTTTAATGAAAAACTGTTTTTT | CAWSGQFNEKLFF
TRBD1 | NA | TRBJ2-1 | TRBV2 | 16 | TGTGCCAGCAGGACCTTGGGACAGGGGGCAAGGGATGAGCAGTTCTTC | CASRTLGQGARDEQFF
NA | NA | TRBJ2-7 | TRBV27 | 13 | TGTGCCAGCAGATCGCACGGTCCCTACGAGCAGTACTTC | CASRSHGPYEQYF
TRBD1 | few | TRBJ1-5 | TRBV19 | 14 | TGTGCCAGCGGGACAGTTACTAGCAATCAGCCCCAGCATTTT | CASGTVTSNQPQHF
NA | NA | TRBJ1-1 | TRBV19 | 15 | TGTGCCAGTAGTATAGTTGATCAGGGATACACTGAAGCTTTCTTT | CASSIVDQGYTEAFF
NA | NA | TRBJ1-1 | TRBV11-2 | 15 | TGTGCCAGCAGCTTAGATCCCGGGGGGGGCACTGAAGCTTTCTTT | CASSLDPGGGTEAFF
TRBD2 | NA | TRBJ2-4 | TRBV2 | 17 | TGTGCCAGCAGTGAAGCCCACTGGCGGGGGGGCGTGGACATTCAGTACTTC | CASSEAHWRGGVDIQYF
NA | NA | TRBJ2-3 | TRBV9 | 16 | TGTGCCAGCAGCATTAGAGGCGGGGCCCTACCAGATACGCAGTATTTT | CASSIRGGALPDTQYF
TRBD2 | NA | TRBJ2-1 | TRBV5-1 | 17 | TGCGCCAGCAGCTTAATAGCGGGGGGGCGATCCTACAATGAGCAGTTCTTC | CASSLIAGGRSYNEQFF
NA | once | TRBJ1-6 | TRBV5-4 | 17 | TGTGCCAGCAGCTTGGCTGTAGCGGGGTACCGGAATTCACCCCTCCACTTT | CASSLAVAGYRNSPLHF
NA | NA | TRBJ1-4 | TRBV5-1 | 14 | TGCGCCAGCAAGGCGGCAGCCGCTAATGAAAAACTGTTTTTT | CASKAAAANEKLFF
NA | NA | TRBJ1-5 | TRBV7-2 | 16 | TGTGCCAGCAGCTTATCACCGCTGGCCGGCAATCAGCCCCAGCATTTT | CASSLSPLAGNQPQHF
TRBD2 | NA | TRBJ2-5 | TRBV7-9 | 15 | TGTGCCAGCAGCTTAAGCGGGGAATGGGGGAAGACCCAGTACTTC | CASSLSGEWGKTQYF
NA | NA | TRBJ2-5 | TRBV21-1 | 18 | TGTGCCAGCGTAATAGGGACTAGCGGGGACCCAAGGGAAGAGACCCAGTACTTC | CASVIGTSGDPREETQYF